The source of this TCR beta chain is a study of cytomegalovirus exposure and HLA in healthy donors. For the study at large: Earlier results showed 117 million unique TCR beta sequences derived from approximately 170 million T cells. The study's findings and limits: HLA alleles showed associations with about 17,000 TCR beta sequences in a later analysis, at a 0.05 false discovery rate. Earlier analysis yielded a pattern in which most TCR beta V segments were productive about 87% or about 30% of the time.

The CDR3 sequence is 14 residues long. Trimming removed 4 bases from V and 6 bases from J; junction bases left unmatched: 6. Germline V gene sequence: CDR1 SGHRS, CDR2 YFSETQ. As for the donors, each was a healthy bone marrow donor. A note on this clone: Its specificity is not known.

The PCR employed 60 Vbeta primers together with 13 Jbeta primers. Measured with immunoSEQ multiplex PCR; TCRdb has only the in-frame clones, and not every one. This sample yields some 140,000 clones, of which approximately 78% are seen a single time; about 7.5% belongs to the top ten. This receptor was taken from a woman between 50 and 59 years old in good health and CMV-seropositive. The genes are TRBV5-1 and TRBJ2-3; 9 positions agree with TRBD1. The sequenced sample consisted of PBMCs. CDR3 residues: CASSTGTGMDTQYF. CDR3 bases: TGCGCCAGCAGCACAGGGACAGGGATGGATACGCAGTATTTT.